The entry below gives a single T cell receptor beta chain sequence along with its context. The data derive from a study of long-term antiretroviral therapy in people with HIV. Looked up from germline, CDR1 is SGDLS and CDR2 is YYNGEE. The CDR3 is 12 residues long. The V and J ends lost 9 bases and 8 bases respectively, with 12 bases between them. A v3.0 immunoSEQ assay was performed at survey level. The data were produced by immunoSEQ multiplex PCR, yet TCRdb's version contains in-frame clones alone and is incomplete. The table shows about 30,000 clones, with just under 80% occurring only once. Sequencing used unsorted PBMCs, obtained 1.5 years before starting antiretroviral therapy. V is TRBV9 and J is TRBJ2-6, with D uncertain. The clonotype was recovered from a man aged 18 to 29 with HIV. The CDR3 nucleotides read TGTGCCACCCTATGCCCGCCCAACGTCCTGACTTTC. Translation: CATLCPPNVLTF.